This paragraph covers one TCR beta chain sequence. The antigen remains unidentified. The data stem from a study of a mutant IDH1 vaccine in newly diagnosed glioma. In the study overall: Sex distribution of treated patients was about 60% male and approximately 38% female; mean age was 40.4 years.

The protocol was immunoSEQ multiplex PCR, while the TCRdb copy is restricted to in-frame clones and leaves out a portion. The sample holds over 35,000 clones, 84% seen once. Noted time point: week 23, last vaccination. In every dose of vaccine, 300 ug of mutant IDH1 20-mer peptide was given alongside topical imiquimod. Germline CDR1 reads SEHNR; CDR2 reads FQNEAQ (reference sequence). V was clipped by 3 bases and J by 1 base; unmatched bases: 3. The CDR3 covers 15 residues. This clonotype originated in a woman younger than 35 with glioma. Some clones in this sample may be carry-over from other donors' samples. The rearrangement links TRBV7-9 to TRBJ1-1; TRBD1 aligns across 9 bases. The starting material was PBMCs, obtained from a glioma patient whose treatment included an IDH1 peptide vaccine. This chain's CDR3 is CASSFKGQGNTEAFF. The DNA for the CDR3 is TGTGCCAGCAGCTTCAAGGGACAGGGGAACACTGAAGCTTTCTTT.